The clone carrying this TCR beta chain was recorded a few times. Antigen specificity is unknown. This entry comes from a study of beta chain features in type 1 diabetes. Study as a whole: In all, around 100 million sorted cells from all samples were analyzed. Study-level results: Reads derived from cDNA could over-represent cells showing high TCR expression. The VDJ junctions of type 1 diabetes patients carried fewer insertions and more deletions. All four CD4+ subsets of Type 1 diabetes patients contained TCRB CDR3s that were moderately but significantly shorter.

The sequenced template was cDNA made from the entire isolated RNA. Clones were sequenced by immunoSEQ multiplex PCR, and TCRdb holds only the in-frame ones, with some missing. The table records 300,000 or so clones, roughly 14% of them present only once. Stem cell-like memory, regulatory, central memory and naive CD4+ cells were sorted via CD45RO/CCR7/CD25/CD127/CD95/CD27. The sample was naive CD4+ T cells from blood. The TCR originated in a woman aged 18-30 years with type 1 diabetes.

The DNA of the CDR3 is TGTGCCAGCAGTTTATGGGGGCGAGGGGGATTGGACGAGCAGTACTTC. It yields the protein CASSLWGRGGLDEQYF. J is TRBJ2-7 and V is TRBV28; a weak D match, TRBD1 (6 bases). Per the germline V gene, CDR1 is MDHEN and CDR2 is SYDVKM. Trimming took off 0 bases at V and 5 bases at J, with 17 bases between the two ends. The length of the CDR3 is 16 residues.